The present T cell receptor (beta chain) was sequenced within a study of blood T cell repertoires in COVID-19. Assay used: immunoSEQ multiplex PCR; TCRdb lists only in-frame clones, some missing. The profile shows about 160,000 clones, roughly 90% of them singletons. This clone has more than one count but fewer than ten. The germline V gene has CDR1 LNHDA and CDR2 SQIVND (reference sequence). J was trimmed by 5 bases and V by 4 bases; bases with no gene match: 5. The CDR3 has 14 residues. This TCR was sampled from a man between 60 and 75 years old with acute or convalescent COVID-19. The rearrangement links TRBV19 to TRBJ1-2, with 9 positions matching TRBD1. Material for sequencing was peripheral blood. The CDR3 nucleotides read TGTGCCAGTAGTAATCCGGGACAGGGTTATGGCTACACCTTC. This gives the protein CASSNPGQGYGYTF. Full variable domain (rest looked up from reference TRBV19 and TRBJ1-2): DGGITQSPKYLFRKEGQNVTLSCEQNLNHDAMYWYRQDPGQGLRLIYYSQIVNDFQKGDIAEGYSVSREKKESFPLTVTSAQKNPTAFYLCASSNPGQGYGYTFGSGTRLTVV.